The 18 T cell receptor beta chains listed next were all sequenced from one sample in a study of human T cells and chemical hapten exposure. TCRdb independently ran MiXCR on the RACE reads; one entry per CDR3 protein. The repertoire holds more than 100,000 distinct CDR3 sequences, with around 10% as singletons. Specified time point: patch test 3, about 24 weeks after DPC sensitization. Described treatment: therapeutic diphenylcyclopropenone sensitization with weekly scalp DPC. The specimen was whole blood, collected in connection with sensitization to the hapten diphenylcyclopropenone (DPC). The receptors were sampled from a woman aged 50 to 65 with alopecia areata. Some clones in this sample may be carry-over from other donors' samples.

This clonotype was detected many times. CDR3 DNA sequence: TGTGCCAGTGGTCAGGGTGGTACCTACGAGCAGTACTTC. Its translation is CASGQGGTYEQYF. V is TRBV11-2 and J is TRBJ2-7; weak D call: TRBD1 (5 bases). CDR1 is SGHAT and CDR2 is FQNNGV in the germline V gene. The ends were cut back, 9 bases at V and 2 bases at J, with 14 bases in the middle. The CDR3 is 13 amino acids.

The gene calls are TRBV4-1 and TRBJ2-1, with D possibly TRBD2 on 6 matching bases. The CDR3 totals 17 residues. Trimming stripped 0 bases from V and 2 bases from J, with 14 bases between. CDR1 is MGHRA, CDR2 YSYEKL, per germline. This CDR3 is CASSQDSREYPYNEQFF. The CDR3 bases are TGCGCCAGCAGCCAAGATTCCCGGGAGTACCCCTACAATGAGCAGTTCTTC.

This clonotype was counted only a few times. The chain is built from TRBV11-2 and TRBJ2-6, with TRBD1 matching 8 bases. CDR3 length: 14 amino acids. Germline values: CDR1 SGHAT, CDR2 FQNNGV. The V gene end was trimmed by 4 bases and the J gene end by 8 bases; junction bases not matched to a gene: 4. Written as DNA, the CDR3 is TGTGCCAGCAGCTCCAGGACAGGGCCCAACGTCCTGACTTTC. As protein: CASSSRTGPNVLTF.

Only a few counts were recorded for this clonotype. The genes are TRBV18 and TRBJ2-2; D gene unclear. V was clipped by 1 base and J by 1 base, with 7 bases between them. The CDR3 consists of 15 residues. Germline CDR1 and CDR2: KGHSH and LQKENI. DNA of the CDR3: TGTGCCAGCTCACCACGACGCCAGAACACCGGGGAGCTGTTTTTT. It is translated as CASSPRRQNTGELFF.

The chain uses TRBV24-1 and TRBJ2-2; TRBD2 is a possible D gene (5 bases). V lost 8 bases, J lost 7 bases, and 16 bases lay in between. The length of the CDR3 is 14 residues. The germline CDR1 and CDR2 sequences are KGHDR and SFDVKD. CDR3 sequence reads: CATTARGQGGELFF. The CDR3 region has the DNA TGTGCCACCACCGCCAGAGGGCAAGGCGGGGAGCTGTTTTTT.

There are many counts of this clonotype. V usage is TRBV7-2 and J usage is TRBJ2-7; 7 bases fit TRBD2. The CDR3 totals 15 residues. Germline CDR1 SGHTA, CDR2 FQGNSA. The V and J ends lost 3 bases and 3 bases, in that order; junction bases with no gene match: 8. DNA of the CDR3: TGTGCCAGCAGCTTCCAACCGGGAGGCCTCTACGAGCAGTACTTC. It yields the protein CASSFQPGGLYEQYF. Full variable domain (missing parts from reference TRBV7-2 and TRBJ2-7): GAGVSQSPSNKVTEKGKDVELRCDPISGHTALYWYRQSLGQGLEFLIYFQGNSAPDKSGLPSDRFSAERTGGSVSTLTIQRTQQEDSAVYLCASSFQPGGLYEQYFGPGTRLTVT.

This clonotype occurred many times. The V gene is TRBV7-8, the J gene TRBJ2-7, with 8 bases fitting TRBD2. The CDR3 consists of 15 residues. V was pared by 5 bases and J by 3 bases, with 9 bases of the junction left unmatched. Germline loops: CDR1 SGHVS, CDR2 FQNEAQ. In nucleotides, the CDR3 is TGTGCCAGCAGCCTCCAGCGGAGCGGGAGCTACGAGCAGTACTTC. Translation gives CASSLQRSGSYEQYF.

The rearrangement uses TRBV7-8 and TRBJ2-3, with 11 bases lining up with TRBD2. In germline, CDR1 is SGHVS, CDR2 FQNEAQ. The CDR3 is 16 amino acids. V was clipped by 4 bases and J by 4 bases; unmatched bases: 7. CDR3 sequence reads: CASSSLAGGPADTQYF. Here the CDR3 DNA reads TGTGCCAGCAGCTCCTTAGCGGGAGGGCCCGCAGATACGCAGTATTTT.

The J gene is TRBJ2-5, the V gene TRBV6-5; D is unclear. The CDR3 totals 11 residues. V lost 7 bases, J lost 4 bases, and 7 bases lay in between. Germline CDR1 MNHEY, CDR2 SVGAGI. CDR3 bases: TGTGCCAGCATATGGGGAGAGACCCAGTACTTC. This codes for CASIWGETQYF.

This clonotype was seen many times. The chain joins TRBV29-1 to TRBJ2-5; weak D call: TRBD1 (6 bases). Germline V lookup: CDR1 SQVTM, CDR2 ANQGSEA. This CDR3 is built from 12 residues. V was shortened by 7 bases and J by 1 base, with 10 bases between the two germline ends. CDR3 region: CSAQGTQETQYF. DNA for the CDR3: TGCAGCGCCCAGGGGACCCAAGAGACCCAGTACTTC.

V is TRBV7-2 and J is TRBJ2-3; 8 nucleotides agree with TRBD1. Germline CDR1 SGHTA, CDR2 FQGNSA. V trimming: 2 bases; J trimming: 3 bases; junction bases outside the gene matches: 4. This CDR3 is 15 amino acids long. The CDR3 protein is CASSLQGAVTDTQYF. As DNA, the CDR3 is TGTGCCAGCAGCTTACAGGGGGCAGTAACAGATACGCAGTATTTT.

The genes are TRBV10-3 and TRBJ2-3, with D possibly being TRBD2 (6 bases). V shed 5 bases and J shed 3 bases, with 6 bases lying between them. The CDR3 loop spans 12 amino acids. Germline V gives CDR1 ENHRY, CDR2 SYGVKD. As DNA, the CDR3 is TGTGCCATCAGTCTAGCGACAGATACGCAGTATTTT. Translated, it gives CAISLATDTQYF.

This clonotype was seen a handful of times. The gene calls are TRBV6-5 and TRBJ1-6; D remains ambiguous. The CDR3 length is 16 residues. With 0 bases removed from V and 7 bases from J, the gap between germline ends came to 13 bases. The germline CDR1 and CDR2 sequences are MNHEY and SVGAGI. The CDR3 DNA reads as TGTGCCAGCAGTTACTCGATCAGGAATGCCAATTCACCCCTCCACTTT. This codes for CASSYSIRNANSPLHF.

V and J are TRBV5-1 and TRBJ2-7; 7 bases fit TRBD1. The CDR3 spans 14 residues. V lost 0 bases to trimming and J lost 3 bases; unmatched junction nucleotides: 3. Germline lookup yields CDR1 SGHRS and CDR2 YFSETQ. CDR3 in amino acids: CASSLGDSLYEQYF. The CDR3 nucleotides read TGCGCCAGCAGCTTGGGGGACAGTCTCTACGAGCAGTACTTC.

The chain uses TRBV2 and TRBJ1-5; TRBD1 matches at 8 bases. The germline V gene has CDR1 SNHLY and CDR2 FYNNEI. V gave up 6 bases and J gave up 0 bases; unmatched junction bases: 10. The CDR3 covers 17 residues. The CDR3 protein is CASRADRDRYSNQPQHF. The CDR3 DNA reads TGTGCCAGCAGAGCGGACAGGGACCGATATAGCAATCAGCCCCAGCATTTT.

This clonotype appeared a few times. The rearrangement joins TRBV28 to TRBJ2-6; no clear D. The germline V and J ends were trimmed by 11 bases and 0 bases, with 14 bases remaining between them. This CDR3 has 15 amino acids. CDR1 is MDHEN, CDR2 SYDVKM, per germline. Written as DNA, the CDR3 is TGTGCCTCCAAAGACGGCGGCTCTGGGGCCAACGTCCTGACTTTC. It specifies CASKDGGSGANVLTF.

The rearrangement uses TRBV20-1 and TRBJ1-5; TRBD1 matches 8 bases. CDR3 length equals 13 residues. Germline CDR1 DFQATT, CDR2 SNEGSKA (reference sequence). V was clipped by 0 bases and J by 5 bases; unmatched bases: 0. CDR3 sequence (DNA): TGCAGTGCTAGAGAGACAGGGGATCAGCCCCAGCATTTT. Translating it yields CSARETGDQPQHF.

The chain joins TRBV20-1 to TRBJ2-3, with a weak D call TRBD2 (7 bases). Trimming took off 5 bases at V and 3 bases at J, with 12 bases between the two ends. CDR3 length: 13 amino acids. Per germline, CDR1 DFQATT and CDR2 SNEGSKA (reference sequence). CDR3 in amino acids: CSALGGVTDTQYF. CDR3 nucleotide sequence: TGCAGTGCTTTAGGGGGGGTAACAGATACGCAGTATTTT.